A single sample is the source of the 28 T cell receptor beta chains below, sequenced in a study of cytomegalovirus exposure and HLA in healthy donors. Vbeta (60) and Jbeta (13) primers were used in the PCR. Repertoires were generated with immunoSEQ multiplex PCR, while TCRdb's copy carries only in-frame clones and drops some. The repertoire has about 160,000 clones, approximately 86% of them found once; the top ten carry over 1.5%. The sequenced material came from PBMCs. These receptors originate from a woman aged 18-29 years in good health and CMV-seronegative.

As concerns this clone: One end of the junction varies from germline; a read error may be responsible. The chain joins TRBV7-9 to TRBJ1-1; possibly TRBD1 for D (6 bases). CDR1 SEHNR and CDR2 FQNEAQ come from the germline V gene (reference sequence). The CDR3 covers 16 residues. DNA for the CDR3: TGTTCCAGCAGCCGTTCGAGGGGGGGCGAGGGCACTGAAGCTTTCTTT. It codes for CSSSRSRGGEGTEAFF.

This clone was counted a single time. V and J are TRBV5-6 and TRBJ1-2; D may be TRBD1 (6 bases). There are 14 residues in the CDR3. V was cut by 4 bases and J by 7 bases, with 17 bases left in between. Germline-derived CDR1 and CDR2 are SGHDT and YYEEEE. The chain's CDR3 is CASSPNRVWGGYTF. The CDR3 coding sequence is TGTGCCAGCAGCCCTAACAGGGTGTGGGGTGGCTACACCTTC.

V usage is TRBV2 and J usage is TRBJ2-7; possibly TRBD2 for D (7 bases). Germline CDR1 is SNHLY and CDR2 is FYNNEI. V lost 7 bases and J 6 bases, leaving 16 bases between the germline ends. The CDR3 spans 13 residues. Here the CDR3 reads CASMAKGGGEQYF. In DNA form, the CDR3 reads TGTGCCAGCATGGCCAAGGGAGGGGGCGAGCAGTACTTC. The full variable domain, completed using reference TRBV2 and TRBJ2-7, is EPEVTQTPSHQVTQMGQEVILRCVPISNHLYFYWYRQILGQKVEFLVSFYNNEISEKSEIFDDQFSVERPDGSNFTLKIRSTKLEDSAMYFCASMAKGGGEQYFGPGTRLTVT.

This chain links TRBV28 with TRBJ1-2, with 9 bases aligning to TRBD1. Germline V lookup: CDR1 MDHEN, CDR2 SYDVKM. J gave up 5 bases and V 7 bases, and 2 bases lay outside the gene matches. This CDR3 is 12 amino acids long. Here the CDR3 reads CASKQGAYGYTF. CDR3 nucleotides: TGTGCCAGCAAACAGGGGGCATATGGCTACACCTTC.

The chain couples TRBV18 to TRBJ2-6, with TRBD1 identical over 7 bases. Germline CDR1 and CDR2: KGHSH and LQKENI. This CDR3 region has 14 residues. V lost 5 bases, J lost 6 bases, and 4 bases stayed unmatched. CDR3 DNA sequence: TGTGCCAGCTCAGGGGACAGCCAGGCCAACGTCCTGACTTTC. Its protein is CASSGDSQANVLTF.

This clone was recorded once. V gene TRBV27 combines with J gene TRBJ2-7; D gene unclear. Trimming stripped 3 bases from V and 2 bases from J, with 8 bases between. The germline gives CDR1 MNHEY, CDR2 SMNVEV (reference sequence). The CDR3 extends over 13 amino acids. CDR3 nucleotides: TGTGCCAGCAGTTTGACACCTACCTACGAGCAGTACTTC. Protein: CASSLTPTYEQYF.

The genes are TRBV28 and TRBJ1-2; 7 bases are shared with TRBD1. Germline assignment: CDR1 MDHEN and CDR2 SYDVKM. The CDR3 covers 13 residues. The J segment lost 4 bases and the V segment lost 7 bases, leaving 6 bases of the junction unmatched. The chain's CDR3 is CASTPTGPYGYTF. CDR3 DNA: TGTGCCAGCACCCCGACAGGGCCCTATGGCTACACCTTC.

The DNA of the CDR3 is TGTGCCAGCAGCTTAGGGGGGCGGGGAGGGAATTCACCCCTCCACTTT. Translation: CASSLGGRGGNSPLHF. The chain combines TRBV7-2 with TRBJ1-6; tentatively, D is TRBD1 (6 bases). The V end was cut by 1 base, the J end by 7 bases, with 14 bases between. The CDR3 contains 16 residues. Germline-derived CDR1 and CDR2 are SGHTA and FQGNSA.

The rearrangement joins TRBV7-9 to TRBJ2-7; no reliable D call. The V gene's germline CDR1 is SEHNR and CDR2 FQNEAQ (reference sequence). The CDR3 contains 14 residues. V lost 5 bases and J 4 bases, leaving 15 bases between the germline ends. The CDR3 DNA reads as TGTGCCAGCAGCAAGAGTACATCCGGGTACGAGCAGTACTTC. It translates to CASSKSTSGYEQYF.

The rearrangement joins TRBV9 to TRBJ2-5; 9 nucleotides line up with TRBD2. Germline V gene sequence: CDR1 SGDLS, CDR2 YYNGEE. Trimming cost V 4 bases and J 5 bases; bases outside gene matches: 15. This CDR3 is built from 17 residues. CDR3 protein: CASSRLGGGAAWETQYF. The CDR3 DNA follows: TGTGCCAGCAGCCGCCTTGGCGGGGGGGCTGCGTGGGAGACCCAGTACTTC. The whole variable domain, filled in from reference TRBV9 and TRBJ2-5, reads DSGVTQTPKHLITATGQRVTLRCSPRSGDLSVYWYQQSLDQGLQFLIQYYNGEERAKGNILERFSAQQFPDLHSELNLSSLELGDSALYFCASSRLGGGAAWETQYFGPGTRLLVL.

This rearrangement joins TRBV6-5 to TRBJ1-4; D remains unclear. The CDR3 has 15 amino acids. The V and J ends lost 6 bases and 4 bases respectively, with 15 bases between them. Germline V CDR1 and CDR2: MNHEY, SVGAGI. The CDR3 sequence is CASSRSRTDNEKLFF. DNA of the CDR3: TGTGCCAGCAGCCGTTCCCGGACTGATAATGAAAAACTGTTTTTT.

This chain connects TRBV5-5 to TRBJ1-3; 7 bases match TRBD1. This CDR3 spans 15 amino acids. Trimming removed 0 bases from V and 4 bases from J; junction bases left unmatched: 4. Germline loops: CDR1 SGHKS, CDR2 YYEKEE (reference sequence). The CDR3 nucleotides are TGTGCCAGCAGCTTGGAACAGGGGAACGGAAACACCATATATTTT. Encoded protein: CASSLEQGNGNTIYF.

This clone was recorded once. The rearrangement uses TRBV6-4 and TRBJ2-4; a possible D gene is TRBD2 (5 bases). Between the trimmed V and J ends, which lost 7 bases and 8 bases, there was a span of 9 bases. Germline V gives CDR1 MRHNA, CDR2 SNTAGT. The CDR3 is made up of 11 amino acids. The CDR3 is CASTRGDIQYF. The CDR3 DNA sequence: TGTGCCAGCACCCGGGGAGACATTCAGTACTTC.

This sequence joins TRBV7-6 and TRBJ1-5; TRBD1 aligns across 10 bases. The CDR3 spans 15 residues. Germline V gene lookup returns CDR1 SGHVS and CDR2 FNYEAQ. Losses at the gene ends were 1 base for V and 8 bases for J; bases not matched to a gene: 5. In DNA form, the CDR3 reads TGTGCCAGCAGCTTAGTGGGACAGGGGTTGAAGCCCCAGCATTTT. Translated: CASSLVGQGLKPQHF. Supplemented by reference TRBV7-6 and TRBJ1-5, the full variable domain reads GAGVSQSPRYKVTKRGQDVALRCDPISGHVSLYWYRQALGQGPEFLTYFNYEAQQDKSGLPNDRFSAERPEGSISTLTIQRTEQRDSAMYRCASSLVGQGLKPQHFGDGTRLSIL.

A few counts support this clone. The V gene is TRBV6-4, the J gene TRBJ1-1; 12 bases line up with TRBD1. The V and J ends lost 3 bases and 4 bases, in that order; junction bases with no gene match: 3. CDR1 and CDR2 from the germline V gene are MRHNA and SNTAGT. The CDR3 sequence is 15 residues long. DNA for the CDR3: TGTGCCAGCAGTGAGGGACAGGGGGCAATCACTGAAGCTTTCTTT. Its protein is CASSEGQGAITEAFF.

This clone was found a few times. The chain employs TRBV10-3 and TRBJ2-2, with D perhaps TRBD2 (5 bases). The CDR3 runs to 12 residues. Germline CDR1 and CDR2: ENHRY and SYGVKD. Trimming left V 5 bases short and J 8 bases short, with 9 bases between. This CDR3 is CAISPGKGELFF. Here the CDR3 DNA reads TGTGCCATCAGTCCCGGGAAGGGGGAGCTGTTTTTT.

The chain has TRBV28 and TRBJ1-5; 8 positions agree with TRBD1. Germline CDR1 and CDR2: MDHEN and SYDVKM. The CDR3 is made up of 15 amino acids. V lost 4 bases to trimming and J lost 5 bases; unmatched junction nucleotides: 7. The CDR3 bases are TGTGCCAGCAGTTCCCCCAGGGGGCGCGATCAGCCCCAGCATTTT. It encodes CASSSPRGRDQPQHF.

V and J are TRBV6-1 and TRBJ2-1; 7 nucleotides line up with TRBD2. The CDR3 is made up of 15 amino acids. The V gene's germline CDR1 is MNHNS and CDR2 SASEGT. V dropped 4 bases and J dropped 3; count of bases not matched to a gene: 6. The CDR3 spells CASSGGGELYNEQFF. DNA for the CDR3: TGTGCCAGCAGTGGCGGGGGTGAGCTCTACAATGAGCAGTTCTTC.

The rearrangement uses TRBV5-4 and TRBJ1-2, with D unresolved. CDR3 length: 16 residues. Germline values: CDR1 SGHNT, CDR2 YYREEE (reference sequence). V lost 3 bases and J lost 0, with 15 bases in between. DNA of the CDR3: TGTGCCAGCAGCTCAAGCCGGGAGCTAGCTAACTATGGCTACACCTTC. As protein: CASSSSRELANYGYTF.

The CDR3 region is CASSFTATNYGYTF. CDR3 sequence (DNA): TGTGCCAGCAGTTTTACAGCCACTAACTATGGCTACACCTTC. J is TRBJ1-2 and V is TRBV27; D is uncertain. Germline V gene sequence: CDR1 MNHEY, CDR2 SMNVEV (reference sequence). This CDR3 is built from 14 residues. V was trimmed by 3 bases and J by 0 bases, leaving 8 bases between them.

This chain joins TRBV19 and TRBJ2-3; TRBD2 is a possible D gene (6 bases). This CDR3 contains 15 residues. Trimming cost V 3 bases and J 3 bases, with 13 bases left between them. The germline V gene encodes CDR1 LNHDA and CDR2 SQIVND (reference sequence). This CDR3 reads CASSIGVRGTDTQYF. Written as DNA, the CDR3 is TGTGCCAGTAGTATTGGGGTCCGGGGGACAGATACGCAGTATTTT.

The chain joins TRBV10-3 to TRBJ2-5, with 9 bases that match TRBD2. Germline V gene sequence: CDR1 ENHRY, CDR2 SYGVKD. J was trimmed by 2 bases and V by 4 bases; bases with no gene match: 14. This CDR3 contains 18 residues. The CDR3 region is CAISGSFRAGGLQETQYF. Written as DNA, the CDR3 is TGTGCCATCAGTGGGTCGTTTCGAGCGGGGGGTCTGCAAGAGACCCAGTACTTC.

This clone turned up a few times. The CDR3 bases are TGTGCCAGCAGTCCCGGGTGGCTAGACACCATATATTTT. It codes for CASSPGWLDTIYF. The chain couples TRBV2 to TRBJ1-3; no definite D call. Germline V gives CDR1 SNHLY, CDR2 FYNNEI. V shed 5 bases and J shed 8 bases, with 13 bases lying between them. The CDR3 covers 13 residues.

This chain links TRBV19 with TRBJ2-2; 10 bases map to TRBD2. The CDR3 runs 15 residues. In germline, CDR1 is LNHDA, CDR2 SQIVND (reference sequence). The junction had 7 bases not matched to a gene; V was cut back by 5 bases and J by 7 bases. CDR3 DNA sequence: TGTGCCAGTAGTGAAAGCGGGGGGGTTATCGGGGAGCTGTTTTTT. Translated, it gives CASSESGGVIGELFF. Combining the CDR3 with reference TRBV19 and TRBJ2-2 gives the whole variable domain DGGITQSPKYLFRKEGQNVTLSCEQNLNHDAMYWYRQDPGQGLRLIYYSQIVNDFQKGDIAEGYSVSREKKESFPLTVTSAQKNPTAFYLCASSESGGVIGELFFGEGSRLTVL.

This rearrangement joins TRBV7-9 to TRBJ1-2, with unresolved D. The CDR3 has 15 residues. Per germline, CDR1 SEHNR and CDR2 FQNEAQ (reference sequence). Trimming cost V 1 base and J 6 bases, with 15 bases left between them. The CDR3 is CASSLGPSPVDGYTF. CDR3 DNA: TGTGCCAGCAGCTTAGGGCCTTCCCCTGTGGATGGCTACACCTTC.

Written as DNA, the CDR3 is TGTGCCAGCAGTTCAAGAGTTGCAAATACCGGGGAGCTGTTTTTT. Encoded protein: CASSSRVANTGELFF. J is TRBJ2-2 and V is TRBV27; D gene ambiguous. The CDR3 has 15 amino acids. Germline CDR1 is MNHEY and CDR2 is SMNVEV (reference sequence). Trimming removed 4 bases from V and 5 bases from J, with 14 bases in between.

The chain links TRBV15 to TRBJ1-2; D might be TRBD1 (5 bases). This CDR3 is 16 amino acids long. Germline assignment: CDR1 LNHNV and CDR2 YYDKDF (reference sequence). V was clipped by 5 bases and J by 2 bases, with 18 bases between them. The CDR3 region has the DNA TGTGCCACCAGCCCAGACCCGGCGTGGGGCAACTATGGCTACACCTTC. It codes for CATSPDPAWGNYGYTF.

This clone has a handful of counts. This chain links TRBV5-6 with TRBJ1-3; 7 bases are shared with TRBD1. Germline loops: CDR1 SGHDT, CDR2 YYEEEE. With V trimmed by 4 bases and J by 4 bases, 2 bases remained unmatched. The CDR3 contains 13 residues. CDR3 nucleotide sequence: TGTGCCAGCAGCGACAGGGTGGGAAACACCATATATTTT. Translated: CASSDRVGNTIYF.